The 8 T cell receptor beta chains presented below share a single source sample, sequenced in a study of blood T cell repertoires in COVID-19. TCRdb's table, derived via immunoSEQ multiplex PCR, lists solely in-frame clones and lacks some. Of about 50,000 clones in the sample, more than 80% were seen once. The specimen sequenced was peripheral blood. The receptors shown here come from a man in his 60s with acute or convalescent COVID-19.

The CDR3 DNA is TGTGCCAGTAGTGATAGCTCAGGGGCTGGCGACGAGCAGTACTTC. Protein product: CASSDSSGAGDEQYF. The V and J genes are TRBV19 and TRBJ2-7, with D maybe TRBD1 (6 bases). CDR1 is LNHDA and CDR2 is SQIVND in the germline V gene (reference sequence). CDR3 length: 15 residues. Trimming took 5 bases from V and 5 from J, leaving 19 bases between them.

V is TRBV12-5 and J is TRBJ2-1, with D unclear. CDR1 and CDR2 from the germline V gene are LGHNT and FRNRAP. The CDR3 spans 15 residues. Trimming removed 0 bases at V and 6 bases at J, with 12 bases between. CDR3 loop: CASGLVVAALNEQFF. The CDR3 DNA reads as TGTGCTAGTGGTTTGGTCGTTGCGGCCCTCAATGAGCAGTTCTTC.

The chain employs TRBV19 and TRBJ2-7, with 12 bases that match TRBD2. This CDR3 has 15 residues. Germline CDR1 reads LNHDA; CDR2 reads SQIVND (reference sequence). V trimming: 4 bases; J trimming: 4 bases; junction bases outside the gene matches: 5. The CDR3 is CASSNGLAGNYEQYF. CDR3 DNA: TGTGCCAGTAGTAATGGACTAGCGGGAAATTACGAGCAGTACTTC.

This clone was detected once. The chain links TRBV21-1 to TRBJ1-5; the DNA was not used to check the table's D call, TRBD1. TRBV21-1 is a pseudogene locus. This CDR3 has 16 amino acids. This CDR3 reads CASLVGGARSNQPQHF. In DNA, the CDR3 is TGTGCCAGCCTGGTTGGTGGGGCGCGTAGCAATCAGCCCCAGCATTTT.

This chain uses TRBV15 with TRBJ2-7; 7 positions agree with TRBD2. J lost 7 bases, V lost 1 base, and 10 bases had no gene match. This CDR3 region has 15 residues. Germline CDR1 reads LNHNV; CDR2 reads YYDKDF (reference sequence). CDR3 region: CATSRGGTNNPEQYF. The CDR3 DNA reads TGTGCCACCAGCAGAGGAGGGACTAACAACCCGGAGCAGTACTTC. The full variable domain, its missing parts supplied by reference TRBV15 and TRBJ2-7, is DAMVIQNPRYQVTQFGKPVTLSCSQTLNHNVMYWYQQKSSQAPKLLFHYYDKDFNNEADTPDNFQSRRPNTSFCFLDIRSPGLGDTAMYLCATSRGGTNNPEQYFGPGTRLTVT.

The chain joins TRBV2 to TRBJ1-5; TRBD1 agrees at 8 bases. J lost 4 bases, V lost 3 bases, and 5 bases had no gene match. Germline CDR1 reads SNHLY; CDR2 reads FYNNEI. The CDR3 covers 15 residues. CDR3 amino acids: CASSDGTGGNQPQHF. As DNA, the CDR3 is TGTGCCAGCAGTGACGGGACAGGTGGGAATCAGCCCCAGCATTTT.

This chain connects TRBV9 to TRBJ1-6, with D unclear. The CDR3 loop spans 18 amino acids. Between the trimmed V and J ends, which lost 3 bases and 0 bases, there was a span of 16 bases. Looked up from germline, CDR1 is SGDLS and CDR2 is YYNGEE. CDR3 nucleotides: TGTGCCAGCAGCGGCGACCCCGACCGGAGCTCCTATAATTCACCCCTCCACTTT. Its protein product is CASSGDPDRSSYNSPLHF.

A single count supports this clone. This chain links TRBV28 with TRBJ1-5; TRBD1 aligns across 10 bases. V lost 1 base, J lost 0 bases, and 15 bases stayed unmatched. CDR3 length: 21 amino acids. Germline V lookup: CDR1 MDHEN, CDR2 SYDVKM. CDR3 nucleotide sequence: TGTGCCAGCAGTTTATCCGTGCTAAGGGACAGGGGCTCAATTAGCAATCAGCCCCAGCATTTT. The encoded protein is CASSLSVLRDRGSISNQPQHF.